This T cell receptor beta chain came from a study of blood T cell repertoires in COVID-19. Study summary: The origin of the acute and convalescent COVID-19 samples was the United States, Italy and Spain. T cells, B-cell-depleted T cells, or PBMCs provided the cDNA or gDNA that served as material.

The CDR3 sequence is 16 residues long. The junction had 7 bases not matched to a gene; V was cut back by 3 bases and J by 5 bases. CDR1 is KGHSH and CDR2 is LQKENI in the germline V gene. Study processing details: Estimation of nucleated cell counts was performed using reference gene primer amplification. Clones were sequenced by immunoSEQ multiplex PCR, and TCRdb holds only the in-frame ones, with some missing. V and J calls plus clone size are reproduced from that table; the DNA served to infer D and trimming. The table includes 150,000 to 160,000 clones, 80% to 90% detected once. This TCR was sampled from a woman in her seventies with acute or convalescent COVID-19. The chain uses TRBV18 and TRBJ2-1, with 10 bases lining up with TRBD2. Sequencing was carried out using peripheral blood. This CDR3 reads CASSPLAGAGNNEQFF. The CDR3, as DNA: TGTGCCAGCTCACCTCTAGCGGGGGCCGGAAACAATGAGCAGTTCTTC. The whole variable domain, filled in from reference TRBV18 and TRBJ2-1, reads NAGVMQNPRHLVRRRGQEARLRCSPMKGHSHVYWYRQLPEEGLKFMVYLQKENIIDESGMPKERFSAEFPKEGPSILRIQQVVRGDSAAYFCASSPLAGAGNNEQFFGPGTRLTVL.